This T cell receptor beta chain was sequenced during a study of post-analysis software for immune sequencing data. Study-wide points: With TRBV5-6, TRBV5-1 and TRBV20-1 included, 4 to 6 TRBV segments were more frequent in patients than in controls.

The CDR3 runs to 8 residues. V shed 7 bases and J shed 7 bases, with 2 bases lying between them. Germline CDR1 reads SQVTM; CDR2 reads ANQGSEA. TCR beta cDNA libraries had unique molecular identifiers. TCRdb independently ran MiXCR on the PCR reads; one entry per CDR3 protein. Of 700,000 to 800,000 distinct CDR3 sequences listed, 25% to 30% were seen once; the top ten hold around 0.56%. On this clonotype itself: What it binds is not known.

The sample consisted of blood. The TCR was taken from a girl aged 5-17 years with multiple sclerosis. The chain links TRBV29-1 to TRBJ2-1, with unresolved D. The DNA of the CDR3 is TGCAGCGCAAATGAGCAGTTCTTC. As protein: CSANEQFF.